A selection of T cell receptor beta chains follows, all from one sample in a study of PD-1 blockade in classical Hodgkin lymphoma. Assay: immunoSEQ multiplex PCR; the TCRdb copy retains only in-frame clones and omits some. The repertoire holds roughly 25,000 clones, 80% seen once, with 5.5% to 8.5% in the top ten. The material sequenced was peripheral blood mononuclear cells (PBMCs), taken at baseline. These receptors came from a human donor with classical Hodgkin lymphoma. Both conserved end residues are part of each CDR3. The D gene is left open where the match is weak. Rows may omit the clone size; those that give it use once, few, many or a size class.

d_gene,v_gene,len,j_gene,abundance,CDR3nt,CDR3aa
.,TRBV5-1,15,TRBJ1-3,once,TGCGCCAGCAGCTTGGTGGCAGACTCTGGAAACACCATATATTTT,CASSLVADSGNTIYF
.,TRBV29-1,12,TRBJ2-5,.,TGCAGCGTTAGTTACTCGAAAGAGACCCAGTACTTC,CSVSYSKETQYF
TRBD1,TRBV10-2,14,TRBJ1-3,.,TGCGCCAGCAGTGTAGGGGGCCGGGGGGGCACCATATATTTT,CASSVGGRGGTIYF
.,TRBV27,17,TRBJ1-6,.,TGTGCCAGCAGTTCGCCGGGACCTAGCTCCTATAATTCACCCCTCCACTTT,CASSSPGPSSYNSPLHF
.,TRBV6-5,15,TRBJ2-6,.,TGTGCCAGCAGTCCTGGACTGGCTGGGGCCAACGTCCTGACTTTC,CASSPGLAGANVLTF
TRBD2,TRBV9,16,TRBJ2-3,.,TGTGCCAGCAGCGTAGGTAGCGGGGGGCGCACAGATACGCAGTATTTT,CASSVGSGGRTDTQYF
.,TRBV5-4,14,TRBJ1-2,.,TGTGCCAGCAGCTCCCGGACAATTAACTATGGCTACACCTTC,CASSSRTINYGYTF
TRBD2,TRBV11-2,13,TRBJ2-4,.,TGTGCCAGCAGGCGGGGGACCAAAAACATTCAGTACTTC,CASRRGTKNIQYF
TRBD1,TRBV18,17,TRBJ1-2,once,TGTGCCAGCTCACCGAGTTCGGGACAGGGGGCTTGGTATGGCTACACCTTC,CASSPSSGQGAWYGYTF
.,TRBV10-2,15,TRBJ2-6,once,TGCGCCAGCAGTGAGGATGTTCCTGGGGCCAACGTCCTGACTTTC,CASSEDVPGANVLTF
.,TRBV9,14,TRBJ1-5,.,TGTGCCAGCAGCCTGACGCCTCGCAATCAGCCCCAGCATTTT,CASSLTPRNQPQHF
TRBD1,TRBV2,16,TRBJ2-7,.,TGTGCCAGCAGTGAAGAGCTAACAGGGGCTACCTACGAGCAGTACTTC,CASSEELTGATYEQYF
.,TRBV4-2,13,TRBJ2-5,.,TGTGCCAGCAGCCAAGGAGGGACCGAGACCCAGTACTTC,CASSQGGTETQYF
.,TRBV7-9,12,TRBJ2-7,.,TGTGCCAGCAGCTGGGGCAGCTACGAGCAGTACTTC,CASSWGSYEQYF
.,TRBV9,15,TRBJ1-3,.,TGTGCCAGCAGCGCGACGACAGGTTCCGGAAACACCATATATTTT,CASSATTGSGNTIYF
TRBD1,TRBV19,15,TRBJ1-5,few,TGTGCCAGTAGTATAGCAGGGGGAGTTGATCAGCCCCAGCATTTT,CASSIAGGVDQPQHF
.,TRBV14,13,TRBJ1-6,.,TGTGCCAGCAGCGGGGACGATTATTCACCCCTCCACTTT,CASSGDDYSPLHF
.,TRBV19,15,TRBJ2-1,.,TGTGCCAGTAGTATACGACTAGACTCCTACAATGAGCAGTTCTTC,CASSIRLDSYNEQFF
.,TRBV5-1,15,TRBJ2-7,medium-sized,TGCGCCAGCAGCTTTGGTCGGGGGGACACCTACGAGCAGTACTTC,CASSFGRGDTYEQYF
TRBD2,TRBV6-1,17,TRBJ2-7,few,TGTGCCAGCAGTGAACAATCTAGCGGGGGCCTCTCCTACGAGCAGTACTTC,CASSEQSSGGLSYEQYF
TRBD1,TRBV4-3,16,TRBJ2-7,once,TGCGCCAGCAGCCAAGACACCGGGACAGGGTCCTACGAGCAGTACTTC,CASSQDTGTGSYEQYF
.,TRBV7-9,18,TRBJ1-3,.,TGTGCCAGCAGCTTCCCGCGGGAGAACGTAGGATCTGGAAACACCATATATTTT,CASSFPRENVGSGNTIYF
.,TRBV13,19,TRBJ1-1,once,TGTGCCAGCAGCTCGCTTGAGGGGCGGGGCGCCCCCGAAGGGACTGAAGCTTTCTTT,CASSSLEGRGAPEGTEAFF
.,TRBV7-6,13,TRBJ1-1,.,TGTGCCAGCAGCCTTCTACAGGGAACTGAAGCTTTCTTT,CASSLLQGTEAFF
TRBD2,TRBV4-2,13,TRBJ2-5,.,TGTGCCAGCAGCCAAGATAGCGGGAAGACCCAGTACTTC,CASSQDSGKTQYF
TRBD1,TRBV7-2,14,TRBJ2-2,.,TGTGCCAGCAGCTGGACAGGGGACTCCGGGGAGCTGTTTTTT,CASSWTGDSGELFF
.,TRBV5-1,14,TRBJ1-4,.,TGCGCCAGCAGCTCCGCTCCGGGACGGGAAAAACTGTTTTTT,CASSSAPGREKLFF
TRBD2,TRBV7-2,16,TRBJ2-7,.,TGTGCCAGCAGCTTAGTTGGGGGGGACCCTTCCTACGAGCAGTACTTC,CASSLVGGDPSYEQYF
.,TRBV30,13,TRBJ2-5,.,TGTGCCTGGAGTCAGGTTTTACAAGAGACCCAGTACTTC,CAWSQVLQETQYF
.,TRBV12-5,15,TRBJ2-2,.,TGTGCTAGTGGGCCCTCCGGGACTCACGCCGGGGAGCTGTTTTTT,CASGPSGTHAGELFF
.,TRBV12-5,11,TRBJ2-2,.,TGTGCTAGTAGAGACACCGGGGAGCTGTTTTTT,CASRDTGELFF
.,TRBV4-1,15,TRBJ2-1,.,TGCGCCAGCAGCCCTCTAGCAAGCTCCTACAATGAGCAGTTCTTC,CASSPLASSYNEQFF
.,TRBV4-3,14,TRBJ2-1,.,TGCGCCAGCAGCCAAGATGAGGGGGTTTTTCTGCAGTTCTTC,CASSQDEGVFLQFF
.,TRBV7-2,15,TRBJ1-2,.,TGTGCCAGCAGCTACCGCCGTGACGGATCTTATGGCTACACCTTC,CASSYRRDGSYGYTF
.,TRBV11-1,15,TRBJ2-1,.,TGTGCCAGCAGCCCCAGACGTGATCTCTACAATGAGCAGTTCTTC,CASSPRRDLYNEQFF
.,TRBV2,14,TRBJ2-7,once,TGTGCCAGCAGTGTAGGGCAGGCCCAATACGAGCAGTACTTC,CASSVGQAQYEQYF
.,TRBV7-2,14,TRBJ2-2,few,TGTGCCAGCAGTTATTATGCGAACACCGGGGAGCTGTTTTTT,CASSYYANTGELFF
.,TRBV7-2,15,TRBJ1-2,.,TGTGCCAGCAGCTCTCGGACGGGGTTGGGGGGTGGCTACACCTTC,CASSSRTGLGGGYTF
.,TRBV19,11,TRBJ1-2,once,TGTGCCAGTAATCCAGGTTATGGCTACACCTTC,CASNPGYGYTF
.,TRBV5-8,16,TRBJ1-6,few,TGTGCCAGCAGCTTGGAGGGGGATGTCGATAATTCACCCCTCCACTTT,CASSLEGDVDNSPLHF